This TCR beta chain originates from a study of T cell repertoires in cytomegalovirus infection. Background on the study: Indications of both CMV infection and matching HLA type were provided by public TCR beta signatures. Overall study results and limits: The ex vivo response was dominated by HLA-C-restricted CMV-specific TCR beta clonotypes. Identification of carriers of CMV plus the relevant HLA was performed using cumulative public TCR beta family frequency.

CDR1 is DFQATT, CDR2 SNEGSKA, per germline (reference sequence). Trimming removed 6 bases at V and 4 bases at J, with 21 bases between. The CDR3 contains 15 residues. TCRdb reprocessed the reads with MiXCR, giving one entry per CDR3 protein. The profile shows some 180,000 distinct CDR3 sequences, roughly 9% of them singletons. In this sample, this clonotype turned up a few times. Its specificity is unknown. The source of this sequence is a human donor in good health (CMV status not recorded). Some clones in this sample may be carry-over from other donors' samples. The source material was PBMCs. The V gene is TRBV20-1, the J gene TRBJ1-1; D unclear. For the CDR3, the DNA is TGCAGTGCCACAGAAGTAGGGCATTTTGGCACTGAAGCTTTCTTT. Encoded protein: CSATEVGHFGTEAFF.